The subject of this entry is one T cell receptor beta chain. In the authors' methods: The authors estimated nucleated cell counts from reference gene primer amplification. Clones were sequenced by immunoSEQ multiplex PCR, and TCRdb holds only the in-frame ones, with some missing. The D gene and trimming were derived from the DNA, and the V and J assignments and clone size from that table. The sample holds approximately 200,000 clones; roughly 81% are singletons and the top ten take 2.9%. The data belong to a study of blood T cell repertoires in COVID-19. Study-level information: Samples representing acute and convalescent COVID-19 were sourced from the United States, Italy and Spain.

The V gene's germline CDR1 is MDHEN and CDR2 SYDVKM. The CDR3 contains 14 residues. Trimming cost V 4 bases and J 8 bases; bases outside gene matches: 10. The sequenced sample consisted of peripheral blood. J is TRBJ1-2 and V is TRBV28, with 7 bases identical to TRBD1. This sequence was found in a man aged 50-60 years who had recovered from COVID-19. CDR3 DNA sequence: TGTGCCAGCAGTTCCCGACAGGGTTCCTTCGGCTACACCTTC. Residues: CASSSRQGSFGYTF.